These T cell receptor beta chains were read from a single sample in a study. Using its own MiXCR run on the 5' RACE reads, TCRdb lists one record per CDR3 protein. The repertoire includes about 46,000 distinct CDR3 sequences, more than 25% of them detected once, and 2% to 2.5% sits in the top ten. The sequencing input was naive CD4+ T cells sorted from blood. These TCRs come from a female donor with breast cancer. CDR3s include the opening cysteine and the closing phenylalanine or tryptophan. Each record gives: D gene, clone size, J gene, V gene, CDR3 DNA, CDR3 protein. The D gene is left open where the match is weak. Expanded clones are given a class, and other clones once, few, many or no size at all.

D gene: -; clone size: -; J gene: TRBJ2-2; V gene: TRBV5-1; CDR3 DNA: TGCGCCAGCAGCGCGCAATATGGGCCGCCCACCGGGGAGCTGTTTTTT; CDR3 protein: CASSAQYGPPTGELFF
D gene: TRBD2; clone size: -; J gene: TRBJ2-1; V gene: TRBV4-1; CDR3 DNA: TGCGCCAGCAGCCAAGAGTGGGGGACTAGCGCGAACTACAATGAGCAGTTCTTC; CDR3 protein: CASSQEWGTSANYNEQFF
D gene: -; clone size: many; J gene: TRBJ2-7; V gene: TRBV4-3; CDR3 DNA: TGCGCCAGCAGCCGAGGCGGAACCTACGAGCAGTACTTC; CDR3 protein: CASSRGGTYEQYF
D gene: -; clone size: few; J gene: TRBJ2-7; V gene: TRBV5-1; CDR3 DNA: TGCGCCAGCAGCTCGCCCGGGGGCAGGGCCTACGAGCAGTACTTC; CDR3 protein: CASSSPGGRAYEQYF
D gene: -; clone size: -; J gene: TRBJ2-1; V gene: TRBV7-2; CDR3 DNA: TGTGCCAGCAGCTTAGTGGGGCGTAATGAGCAGTTCTTC; CDR3 protein: CASSLVGRNEQFF
D gene: -; clone size: -; J gene: TRBJ2-7; V gene: TRBV12-3/TRBV12-4; CDR3 DNA: TGTGCCAGCGGTTTAGATAAGAGAAACTACGAGCAGTACTTC; CDR3 protein: CASGLDKRNYEQYF
D gene: -; clone size: many; J gene: TRBJ2-1; V gene: TRBV7-2; CDR3 DNA: TGTGCCAGCAGCCCCCCTAATAACAATGAGCAGTTCTTC; CDR3 protein: CASSPPNNNEQFF
D gene: -; clone size: -; J gene: TRBJ1-5; V gene: TRBV12-3/TRBV12-4; CDR3 DNA: TGTGCCAGCAGCCTCCGGGGGGGCCTGAGCAATCAGCCCCAGCATTTT; CDR3 protein: CASSLRGGLSNQPQHF
D gene: -; clone size: -; J gene: TRBJ1-3; V gene: TRBV5-1; CDR3 DNA: TGCGCCAGCAGCTTGGGCGGGACCAGCTCTGGAAACACCATATATTTT; CDR3 protein: CASSLGGTSSGNTIYF
D gene: TRBD2; clone size: -; J gene: TRBJ2-7; V gene: TRBV29-1; CDR3 DNA: TGCAGCGTGGCCGCGGGAGTTTCCTACGAGCAGTACTTC; CDR3 protein: CSVAAGVSYEQYF
D gene: TRBD2; clone size: many; J gene: TRBJ2-7; V gene: TRBV6-2/TRBV6-3; CDR3 DNA: TGTGCCAGCAGACACGGGACTAGCGGGAGCGAGCAGTACTTC; CDR3 protein: CASRHGTSGSEQYF
D gene: TRBD1; clone size: many; J gene: TRBJ2-7; V gene: TRBV7-8; CDR3 DNA: TGTGCCAGCAGGAGGACAGGGATCCCCTACGAGCAGTACTTC; CDR3 protein: CASRRTGIPYEQYF
D gene: -; clone size: -; J gene: TRBJ1-5; V gene: TRBV28; CDR3 DNA: TGTGCCAGCAGTTTTACCAGGGCCAATCAGCCCCAGCATTTT; CDR3 protein: CASSFTRANQPQHF
D gene: TRBD2; clone size: -; J gene: TRBJ2-3; V gene: TRBV7-2; CDR3 DNA: TGTGCCAGCATCCTTAGGGCTAGCGGGTACACAGATACGCAGTATTTT; CDR3 protein: CASILRASGYTDTQYF
D gene: -; clone size: few; J gene: TRBJ1-2; V gene: TRBV7-3; CDR3 DNA: TGTGCCAGCAGTGCGTCGGGGACCAACTATGGCTACACCTTC; CDR3 protein: CASSASGTNYGYTF
D gene: -; clone size: -; J gene: TRBJ1-4; V gene: TRBV7-8; CDR3 DNA: TGTGCCAGCAGCTTAGGGTTGAGGGGTCCGGGTGAAAAACTGTTTTTT; CDR3 protein: CASSLGLRGPGEKLFF
D gene: TRBD1; clone size: -; J gene: TRBJ2-3; V gene: TRBV5-6; CDR3 DNA: TGTGCCAGCAGCGGACTGGACAGGGGGAGGATAGATACGCAGTATTTT; CDR3 protein: CASSGLDRGRIDTQYF
D gene: -; clone size: many; J gene: TRBJ2-7; V gene: TRBV5-1; CDR3 DNA: TGCGCCAGCAGCTTGCTCGGGGACGAGCAGTACTTC; CDR3 protein: CASSLLGDEQYF
D gene: -; clone size: -; J gene: TRBJ1-6; V gene: TRBV5-5; CDR3 DNA: TGTGCCAGCAGCTTGCGGCCCTTAGATGGTTCACCCCTCCACTTT; CDR3 protein: CASSLRPLDGSPLHF
D gene: -; clone size: -; J gene: TRBJ1-2; V gene: TRBV19; CDR3 DNA: TGTGCCAGTAGTGAATCGAACGGATACTATGGCTACACCTTC; CDR3 protein: CASSESNGYYGYTF
D gene: -; clone size: -; J gene: TRBJ2-1; V gene: TRBV2; CDR3 DNA: TGTGCCAGCAGTGAACTGGATGAGCAGTTCTTC; CDR3 protein: CASSELDEQFF
D gene: -; clone size: -; J gene: TRBJ2-5; V gene: TRBV5-1; CDR3 DNA: TGCGCCAGCAGCAACCTAGAGACCCAGTACTTC; CDR3 protein: CASSNLETQYF
D gene: -; clone size: -; J gene: TRBJ2-7; V gene: TRBV5-6; CDR3 DNA: TGTGCCAGCAGCTTTACAGGGTACGAGCAGTACTTC; CDR3 protein: CASSFTGYEQYF
D gene: -; clone size: -; J gene: TRBJ2-1; V gene: TRBV21-1; CDR3 DNA: TGTGCCAGCAGCAAGACTAGCGGGAGTAACGGCACCTACAATGAGCAGTTCTTC; CDR3 protein: CASSKTSGSNGTYNEQFF
D gene: TRBD1; clone size: few; J gene: TRBJ2-1; V gene: TRBV29-1; CDR3 DNA: TGCAGCGTCGAAAGGGGGCGTGAGCAGTTCTTC; CDR3 protein: CSVERGREQFF
D gene: TRBD2; clone size: few; J gene: TRBJ2-7; V gene: TRBV6-2/TRBV6-3; CDR3 DNA: TGTGCCAGCAGTTACTCCTTCGCCGGAGCAGCCGGGACTAGCGGCCCCGGATACGAGCAGTACTTC; CDR3 protein: CASSYSFAGAAGTSGPGYEQYF
D gene: -; clone size: -; J gene: TRBJ2-5; V gene: TRBV7-9; CDR3 DNA: TGTGCCAGCAGCTTTTCGTCAGTCCAAGAGACCCAGTACTTC; CDR3 protein: CASSFSSVQETQYF
D gene: TRBD1; clone size: medium-sized; J gene: TRBJ2-5; V gene: TRBV28; CDR3 DNA: TGTGCCAGCGGCAGGGGGCCGGAGACCCAGTACTTC; CDR3 protein: CASGRGPETQYF
D gene: -; clone size: few; J gene: TRBJ1-5; V gene: TRBV7-9; CDR3 DNA: TGTGCCAGCAGCCAGCAGGGCGAGAGTCAGCCCCAGCATTTT; CDR3 protein: CASSQQGESQPQHF
D gene: -; clone size: few; J gene: TRBJ1-1; V gene: TRBV5-1; CDR3 DNA: TGCGCCAGCAGCGTGGACAGTTTGAACACTGAAGCTTTCTTT; CDR3 protein: CASSVDSLNTEAFF
D gene: TRBD1; clone size: -; J gene: TRBJ2-1; V gene: TRBV29-1; CDR3 DNA: TGCAGCGTGGAACGGGACAGGTGGGACGATGAGCAGTTCTTC; CDR3 protein: CSVERDRWDDEQFF
D gene: -; clone size: -; J gene: TRBJ2-7; V gene: TRBV9; CDR3 DNA: TGTACCAGCTCGAATATGGGGACGTCCTACGAGCAGTACTTC; CDR3 protein: CTSSNMGTSYEQYF
D gene: TRBD2; clone size: -; J gene: TRBJ2-7; V gene: TRBV3-1; CDR3 DNA: TGTGCCAGCAGCCAAGATTGGGCGGGAGAGAGGGACGAGCAGTACTTC; CDR3 protein: CASSQDWAGERDEQYF
D gene: -; clone size: few; J gene: TRBJ1-2; V gene: TRBV20-1; CDR3 DNA: TGCAGTGCTGGCCTCCGGAAGGCTTGGTATGGCTACACCTTC; CDR3 protein: CSAGLRKAWYGYTF
D gene: -; clone size: -; J gene: TRBJ1-5; V gene: TRBV2; CDR3 DNA: TGTGCCAGCAGTGGACCGGATTTCAATCAGCCCCAGCATTTT; CDR3 protein: CASSGPDFNQPQHF
D gene: TRBD2; clone size: many; J gene: TRBJ2-6; V gene: TRBV6-1; CDR3 DNA: TGTGCCAGCAAAGGGAGGGACGGGGCCAACGTCCTGACTTTC; CDR3 protein: CASKGRDGANVLTF
D gene: TRBD2; clone size: -; J gene: TRBJ2-1; V gene: TRBV7-2; CDR3 DNA: TGTGCCAGCAGTAGCGGGGGAAACAATGAGCAGTTCTTC; CDR3 protein: CASSSGGNNEQFF
D gene: -; clone size: few; J gene: TRBJ2-3; V gene: TRBV7-9; CDR3 DNA: TGTGCCAGCAGCTTAGTGGGATCTAGCACAGATACGCAGTATTTT; CDR3 protein: CASSLVGSSTDTQYF
D gene: -; clone size: -; J gene: TRBJ2-1; V gene: TRBV5-1; CDR3 DNA: TGCGCCAGCAGCTTACACAGCGCCAGGGAGTCTGAGCAGTTCTTC; CDR3 protein: CASSLHSARESEQFF
D gene: TRBD2; clone size: few; J gene: TRBJ2-5; V gene: TRBV9; CDR3 DNA: TGTGCCAGCAGCGTGAGGGGGACTAGCGGGAATGGTGAGACCCAGTACTTC; CDR3 protein: CASSVRGTSGNGETQYF
D gene: TRBD1; clone size: -; J gene: TRBJ1-1; V gene: TRBV5-1; CDR3 DNA: TGCGCCAGCAGAAAGGACAGGGGTCGTACTGAAGCTTTCTTT; CDR3 protein: CASRKDRGRTEAFF
D gene: TRBD1; clone size: -; J gene: TRBJ2-6; V gene: TRBV27; CDR3 DNA: TGTGCCAGCAGCACCGACAGGGTAGTGGCTGGGGCCAACGTCCTGACTTTC; CDR3 protein: CASSTDRVVAGANVLTF
D gene: -; clone size: few; J gene: TRBJ1-1; V gene: TRBV24-1; CDR3 DNA: TGTGCCACCAGTGATTCGACGGTGAACACTGAAGCTTTCTTT; CDR3 protein: CATSDSTVNTEAFF
D gene: -; clone size: few; J gene: TRBJ2-5; V gene: TRBV4-2; CDR3 DNA: TGTGCCAGCAGCCAAGTAGCTAGCGCCCAAGAGACCCAGTACTTC; CDR3 protein: CASSQVASAQETQYF
D gene: TRBD1; clone size: few; J gene: TRBJ1-2; V gene: TRBV7-2; CDR3 DNA: TGTGCCAGCACTACTGTGGGGACAGACAACTATGGCTACACCTTC; CDR3 protein: CASTTVGTDNYGYTF
D gene: -; clone size: -; J gene: TRBJ2-3; V gene: TRBV4-1; CDR3 DNA: TGCGCCAGCAGCAAAAGGGAACTAGCCTATGGGTACACAGATACGCAGTATTTT; CDR3 protein: CASSKRELAYGYTDTQYF
D gene: -; clone size: -; J gene: TRBJ1-1; V gene: TRBV6-1; CDR3 DNA: TGTGCCAGCAGTAGCACTTTGAACACTGAAGCTTTCTTT; CDR3 protein: CASSSTLNTEAFF
D gene: -; clone size: many; J gene: TRBJ1-5; V gene: TRBV29-1; CDR3 DNA: TGCAGCGTTCAGTATAGCAATCAGCCCCAGCATTTT; CDR3 protein: CSVQYSNQPQHF
D gene: -; clone size: many; J gene: TRBJ1-5; V gene: TRBV12-3/TRBV12-4; CDR3 DNA: TGTGCCAGCAGCCCCCTCGGGGCTCAGCCCCAGCATTTT; CDR3 protein: CASSPLGAQPQHF
D gene: -; clone size: -; J gene: TRBJ2-5; V gene: TRBV4-2; CDR3 DNA: TGTGCCAGCAGCCAAGGGTCGGTAGAAACCCAAGAGACCCAGTACTTC; CDR3 protein: CASSQGSVETQETQYF
D gene: -; clone size: -; J gene: TRBJ1-2; V gene: TRBV19; CDR3 DNA: TGTGCCAGTAGTCCCAGGGTGGGACGCTACACCTTC; CDR3 protein: CASSPRVGRYTF
D gene: -; clone size: many; J gene: TRBJ2-5; V gene: TRBV5-1; CDR3 DNA: TGCGCCAGCAGCTTGGTTCTGGGACAAGAGACCCAGTACTTC; CDR3 protein: CASSLVLGQETQYF
D gene: TRBD2; clone size: few; J gene: TRBJ2-5; V gene: TRBV7-2; CDR3 DNA: TGTGCCAGCAGCTTAGTTGGCGGGAGTTTAGAGACCCAGTACTTC; CDR3 protein: CASSLVGGSLETQYF
D gene: TRBD2; clone size: -; J gene: TRBJ2-4; V gene: TRBV7-2; CDR3 DNA: TGTGCCAGCAGCTTGGCCCCGCTAGCGGGAGCGCGGGCCAAAAACATTCAGTACTTC; CDR3 protein: CASSLAPLAGARAKNIQYF
D gene: -; clone size: -; J gene: TRBJ2-3; V gene: TRBV28; CDR3 DNA: TGTGCCAGCAGTTTAGGGATGGGTAATCAGCCCCAGTATTTT; CDR3 protein: CASSLGMGNQPQYF